Given below is one T cell receptor (beta chain) in context. The data originate from a study of blood T cell repertoires in COVID-19. Overall study: The samples span acute and convalescent COVID-19 from the United States, Italy and Spain.

Per the authors' pipeline: The authors estimated nucleated cell counts from reference gene primer amplification. Sequencing was performed with immunoSEQ multiplex PCR; in TCRdb, only in-frame clones are kept and a portion is missing. That table is the source of V, J and clone size, and D and trimming were worked out from the DNA. This table has about 140,000 clones, roughly four fifths appearing once. Material: peripheral blood. The receptor was derived from a human donor in a cohort sampled during active COVID-19.

CDR3 in DNA: TGTGCCAGCAGCTTGCAGGGTTCCGGGGGCTATGGCTACACCTTC. Translating it yields CASSLQGSGGYGYTF. The chain carries TRBV7-9 and TRBJ1-2; D perhaps matches TRBD1 (5 bases). CDR1 and CDR2 (germline): SEHNR, FQNEAQ (reference sequence). V was cut by 3 bases and J by 4 bases, with 15 bases left in between. The CDR3 runs 15 residues.